The 24 T cell receptor beta chains presented below share a single source sample, sequenced in a study of T-cell memory formation after mild COVID-19. Via MiXCR, TCRdb re-called the 5' RACE reads, giving one row per CDR3 protein. The table lists about 150,000 distinct CDR3 sequences, under 25% of them singletons. The sequencing input was PBMCs or a T cell subset sorted from them (not recorded which). These receptor sequences come from an adult woman who had mild COVID-19 (a few samples of this study predate the infection). Cell type and time point are not known.

This chain links TRBV29-1 with TRBJ1-1; the match to TRBD1 covers 8 bases. The V gene's germline CDR1 is SQVTM and CDR2 ANQGSEA. CDR3 length: 13 amino acids. With 5 bases clipped from V and 1 base from J, the junction kept 3 bases outside the gene matches. CDR3 protein: CSVIQGGNTEAFF. DNA of the CDR3: TGCAGCGTTATACAGGGGGGGAACACTGAAGCTTTCTTT.

This clonotype occurred a few times. V is TRBV3-1 and J is TRBJ2-7, with D possibly TRBD2 on 6 matching bases. The CDR3 spans 17 residues. CDR1 is LGHDT, CDR2 YNNKEL, per germline (reference sequence). V was shortened by 2 bases and J by 4 bases, with 21 bases between the two germline ends. The CDR3 here is CASSQWKGKLAVYEQYF. For the CDR3, the DNA is TGTGCCAGCAGCCAATGGAAAGGCAAACTAGCAGTGTACGAGCAGTACTTC.

This clonotype was seen ten or more times. The chain is built from TRBV20-1 and TRBJ2-1, with D perhaps TRBD2 (5 bases). The germline V gene encodes CDR1 DFQATT and CDR2 SNEGSKA (reference sequence). Between the trimmed V and J ends, which lost 1 base and 6 bases, there was a span of 13 bases. The CDR3 is 14 residues long. CDR3 residues: CSARGRLAGNEQFF. CDR3 sequence (DNA): TGCAGTGCTAGAGGAAGGCTAGCCGGCAATGAGCAGTTCTTC.

The chain couples TRBV19 to TRBJ1-5; possibly TRBD1 for D (5 bases). The CDR3 totals 14 residues. Germline V gene lookup returns CDR1 LNHDA and CDR2 SQIVND (reference sequence). Trimming stripped 10 bases from V and 6 bases from J, with 19 bases between. The CDR3 sequence is CATNVAGNGQPQHF. CDR3 DNA sequence: TGTGCCACTAACGTCGCAGGGAATGGTCAGCCCCAGCATTTT.

V gene TRBV12-3 or TRBV12-4 combines with J gene TRBJ2-7; tentatively, D is TRBD2 (5 bases). V was pared by 2 bases and J by 5 bases, with 7 bases between. The length of the CDR3 is 12 residues. CDR3 residues: CASSLWRHEQYF. In DNA form, the CDR3 reads TGTGCCAGCAGTTTATGGAGGCACGAGCAGTACTTC.

V is TRBV5-1 and J is TRBJ1-4, with D perhaps TRBD1 (5 bases). Trimming pared 8 bases from V and 6 bases from J, leaving 8 bases between. The CDR3 extends over 11 amino acids. In germline, CDR1 is SGHRS, CDR2 YFSETQ. The CDR3 loop is CARGGDEKLFF. The CDR3 DNA reads TGCGCCAGGGGGGGTGATGAAAAACTGTTTTTT.

This clonotype was counted only a few times. The chain recombines TRBV6-1 with TRBJ1-5, with D possibly matching TRBD1 (6 bases). The ends were cut back, 5 bases at V and 6 bases at J, with 14 bases in the middle. Looked up from germline, CDR1 is MNHNS and CDR2 is SASEGT. The CDR3 extends over 14 amino acids. CDR3 DNA: TGTGCCAGCAGTAACCAGGGGAGGGGTCAGCCCCAGCATTTT. It specifies CASSNQGRGQPQHF.

This clonotype is a singleton in its sample. The V call is TRBV2, the J call TRBJ1-5; 10 nucleotides line up with TRBD1. The CDR3 spans 13 residues. In germline, CDR1 is SNHLY, CDR2 FYNNEI. After removal of 6 bases from V and 6 bases from J, the junction contained 2 bases not matched to a gene. The CDR3 region is CASSGQGGQPQHF. CDR3 nucleotides: TGTGCCAGCAGCGGACAGGGGGGTCAGCCCCAGCATTTT.

V usage is TRBV6-1 and J usage is TRBJ1-5, with no clear D. Trimming took 4 bases from V and 0 from J, leaving 7 bases between them. CDR3 length equals 14 residues. The germline V gene has CDR1 MNHNS and CDR2 SASEGT. The CDR3 coding sequence is TGTGCCAGCAGTGGGCAGATTAGCAATCAGCCCCAGCATTTT. It translates to CASSGQISNQPQHF.

This rearrangement joins TRBV20-1 to TRBJ2-2, with 10 bases fitting TRBD2. In germline, CDR1 is DFQATT, CDR2 SNEGSKA (reference sequence). V was pared by 3 bases and J by 2 bases, with 3 bases of the junction left unmatched. The CDR3 runs to 15 residues. The CDR3 DNA follows: TGCAGTGCTAGGGGACTAGCGCCAAACACCGGGGAGCTGTTTTTT. This translates into CSARGLAPNTGELFF.

About this clonotype: Sequence at one end of the junction differs from germline and may be a read error. V and J are TRBV24-1 and TRBJ2-1; D is unclear. CDR1 KGHDR and CDR2 SFDVKD come from the germline V gene. The CDR3 spans 11 residues. Here the CDR3 DNA reads TGTGCCAACAGTGATTTGGTCGAGCAGTTCTTC. This sequence encodes CANSDLVEQFF.

This clonotype has more than one count but fewer than ten. The gene calls are TRBV7-6 and TRBJ2-1, with 10 nucleotides matching TRBD2. J gave up 7 bases and V 5 bases, and 11 bases lay outside the gene matches. The CDR3 extends over 16 amino acids. The germline V gene has CDR1 SGHVS and CDR2 FNYEAQ. The CDR3 sequence: CASSPVYTSGANEQFF. The CDR3 nucleotides read TGTGCCAGCAGCCCCGTTTACACTAGCGGGGCAAATGAGCAGTTCTTC. Supplemented by reference TRBV7-6 and TRBJ2-1, the full variable domain reads GAGVSQSPRYKVTKRGQDVALRCDPISGHVSLYWYRQALGQGPEFLTYFNYEAQQDKSGLPNDRFSAERPEGSISTLTIQRTEQRDSAMYRCASSPVYTSGANEQFFGPGTRLTVL.

On this clonotype: An end of the junction does not agree with germline; a read error may underlie this. V and J are TRBV6-1 and TRBJ2-7; maybe TRBD2 (5 bases). The CDR3 is made up of 12 amino acids. Germline V gene lookup returns CDR1 MNHNS and CDR2 SASEGT. The CDR3 DNA reads TGTGCCAGCAGTGAAGGGAGGAAGGTTGGGAACTTC. Encoded protein: CASSEGRKVGNF.

This clonotype was counted a few times. This sequence joins TRBV24-1 and TRBJ2-1; 9 bases match TRBD2. V was pared by 9 bases and J by 6 bases, with 11 bases of the junction left unmatched. Germline V CDR1 and CDR2: KGHDR, SFDVKD. This CDR3 spans 15 amino acids. CDR3: CATLGAGGPSNEQFF. In nucleotides, the CDR3 is TGTGCCACCCTTGGGGCGGGAGGGCCGTCCAATGAGCAGTTCTTC.

The V gene is TRBV5-6, the J gene TRBJ2-3; TRBD1 aligns across 10 bases. The germline V gene encodes CDR1 SGHDT and CDR2 YYEEEE. The J segment lost 5 bases and the V segment lost 6 bases, leaving 6 bases of the junction unmatched. This CDR3 has 14 amino acids. The CDR3 bases are TGTGCCAGCAACGGACAGGGGGTGTTAGATACGCAGTATTTT. This encodes CASNGQGVLDTQYF.

This clonotype was seen only a few times. This chain uses TRBV12-3 or TRBV12-4 with TRBJ2-3; the match to TRBD2 covers 7 bases. This CDR3 region has 15 residues. V was pared by 9 bases and J by 4 bases, with 13 bases of the junction left unmatched. The CDR3 region has the DNA TGTGCCAGTATACGGGGGGACCGGGAGGCAGATACGCAGTATTTT. This translates into CASIRGDREADTQYF.

This clonotype was counted between two and nine times. The chain has TRBV5-1 and TRBJ2-7; tentative D call: TRBD1 (6 bases). The length of the CDR3 is 16 residues. V was clipped by 4 bases and J by 2 bases, with 19 bases between them. CDR1 is SGHRS, CDR2 YFSETQ, per germline. The DNA of the CDR3 is TGCGCCAGCAGCCTAACATACAGGGCAGGGGCCTACGAGCAGTACTTC. Amino acid sequence: CASSLTYRAGAYEQYF.

The chain uses TRBV7-9 and TRBJ2-3; D is ambiguous. This CDR3 is 16 amino acids long. Trimming stripped 1 base from V and 0 bases from J, with 11 bases between. Germline loops: CDR1 SEHNR, CDR2 FQNEAQ (reference sequence). CDR3 nucleotide sequence: TGTGCCAGCAGCTTAGTTGAGGTCGGGAGCACAGATACGCAGTATTTT. Translated, it gives CASSLVEVGSTDTQYF. Combining the CDR3 with reference TRBV7-9 and TRBJ2-3 gives the whole variable domain DTGVSQNPRHKITKRGQNVTFRCDPISEHNRLYWYRQTLGQGPEFLTYFQNEAQLEKSRLLSDRFSAERPKGSFSTLEIQRTEQGDSAMYLCASSLVEVGSTDTQYFGPGTRLTVL.

This clonotype has just a few counts. V and J are TRBV10-3 and TRBJ2-7; D might be TRBD1 (6 bases). Germline CDR1 ENHRY, CDR2 SYGVKD. This CDR3 has 13 residues. Trimming removed 6 bases at V and 0 bases at J, with 9 bases between. The CDR3 protein is CAISLDSSYEQYF. CDR3 nucleotide sequence: TGTGCCATCAGCTTGGACAGCTCCTACGAGCAGTACTTC.

This clonotype was found a few times. The chain is built from TRBV5-8 and TRBJ1-2; D might be TRBD1 (5 bases). CDR1 SGHTS and CDR2 YDEGEE come from the germline V gene. Trimming pared 0 bases from V and 8 bases from J, leaving 11 bases between. CDR3 length equals 13 residues. The CDR3 region is CASSLEGARGYTF. CDR3 DNA sequence: TGTGCCAGCAGCTTGGAAGGGGCGCGCGGCTACACCTTC.

The chain recombines TRBV29-1 with TRBJ1-2; maybe TRBD1 (6 bases). The CDR3 covers 13 residues. The germline V gene encodes CDR1 SQVTM and CDR2 ANQGSEA. Trimming removed 4 bases from V and 3 bases from J, with 12 bases in between. Here the CDR3 DNA reads TGCAGCGTTGCAACAGGGTCAGACTATGGCTACACCTTC. Its translation: CSVATGSDYGYTF.

The J gene is TRBJ2-3, the V gene TRBV12-5; TRBD2 aligns across 12 bases. This CDR3 is built from 15 residues. V lost 6 bases to trimming and J lost 4 bases; unmatched junction nucleotides: 5. The germline V gene has CDR1 LGHNT and CDR2 FRNRAP. The CDR3 region has the DNA TGTGCTAGTGGAGGACTAGCGGGGTTGGCAGATACGCAGTATTTT. It specifies CASGGLAGLADTQYF.

This clonotype was seen more than once but under ten times. V gene TRBV6-6 combines with J gene TRBJ2-3, with TRBD1 identical over 7 bases. The CDR3 covers 15 residues. Losses at the gene ends were 2 bases for V and 6 bases for J; bases not matched to a gene: 8. Germline V gene lookup returns CDR1 MNHNY and CDR2 SVGAGI (reference sequence). CDR3 bases: TGTGCCAGCAGTTACGGGACAGCCCCGGCGGATACGCAGTATTTT. This translates into CASSYGTAPADTQYF.

The chain has TRBV7-2 and TRBJ2-1; the D gene is possibly TRBD1 (5 bases). Trimming removed 5 bases at V and 2 bases at J, with 13 bases between. The germline gives CDR1 SGHTA, CDR2 FQGNSA. The CDR3 extends over 15 amino acids. CDR3 protein: CASSPQGAPYNEQFF. As DNA, the CDR3 is TGTGCCAGCAGCCCGCAGGGTGCCCCCTACAATGAGCAGTTCTTC.